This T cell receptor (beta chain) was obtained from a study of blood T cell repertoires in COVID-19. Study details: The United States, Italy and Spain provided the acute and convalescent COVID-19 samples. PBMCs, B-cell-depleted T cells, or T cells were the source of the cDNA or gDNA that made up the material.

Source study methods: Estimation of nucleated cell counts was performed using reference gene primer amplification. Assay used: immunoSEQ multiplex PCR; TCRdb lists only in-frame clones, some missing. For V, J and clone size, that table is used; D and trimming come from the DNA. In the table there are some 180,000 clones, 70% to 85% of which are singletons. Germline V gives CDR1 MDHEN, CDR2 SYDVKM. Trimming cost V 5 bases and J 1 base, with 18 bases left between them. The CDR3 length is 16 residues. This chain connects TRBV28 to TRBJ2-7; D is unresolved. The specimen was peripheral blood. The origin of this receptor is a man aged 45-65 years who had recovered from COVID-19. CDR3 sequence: CASSAQLYRRSYEQYF. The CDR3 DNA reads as TGTGCCAGCAGTGCGCAATTATATCGGAGATCCTACGAGCAGTACTTC.